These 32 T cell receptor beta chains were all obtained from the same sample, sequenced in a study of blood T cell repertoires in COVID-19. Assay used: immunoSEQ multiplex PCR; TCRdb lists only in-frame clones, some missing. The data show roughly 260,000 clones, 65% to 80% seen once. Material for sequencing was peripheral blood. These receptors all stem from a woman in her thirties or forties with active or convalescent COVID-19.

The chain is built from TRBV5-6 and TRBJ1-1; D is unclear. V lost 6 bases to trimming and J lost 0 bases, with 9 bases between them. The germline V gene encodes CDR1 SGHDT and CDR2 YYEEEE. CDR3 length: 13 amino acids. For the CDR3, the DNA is TGTGCCAGCACCAAACGGTTGAACACTGAAGCTTTCTTT. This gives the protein CASTKRLNTEAFF.

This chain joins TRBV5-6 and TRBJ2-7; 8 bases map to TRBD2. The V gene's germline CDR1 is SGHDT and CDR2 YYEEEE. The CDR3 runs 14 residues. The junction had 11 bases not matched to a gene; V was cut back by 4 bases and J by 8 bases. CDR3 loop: CASSPRGDLLKQYV. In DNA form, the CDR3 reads TGTGCCAGCAGCCCGCGGGGGGACCTTTTAAAGCAGTACGTC.

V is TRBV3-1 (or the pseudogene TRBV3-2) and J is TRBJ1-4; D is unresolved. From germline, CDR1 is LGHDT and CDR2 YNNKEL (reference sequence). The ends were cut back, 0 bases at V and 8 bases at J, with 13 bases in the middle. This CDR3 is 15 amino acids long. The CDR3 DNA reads TGTGCCAGCAGCCAAGACCGCGGCCTGCGGGAAAAACTGTTTTTT. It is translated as CASSQDRGLREKLFF.

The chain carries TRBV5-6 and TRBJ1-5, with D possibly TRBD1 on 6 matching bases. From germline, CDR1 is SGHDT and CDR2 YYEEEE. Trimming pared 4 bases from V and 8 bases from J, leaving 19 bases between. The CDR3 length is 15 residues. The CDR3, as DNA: TGTGCCAGCAGCCCAATGGCGGGGGGCGCGGAGCCCCAGCATTTT. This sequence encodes CASSPMAGGAEPQHF.

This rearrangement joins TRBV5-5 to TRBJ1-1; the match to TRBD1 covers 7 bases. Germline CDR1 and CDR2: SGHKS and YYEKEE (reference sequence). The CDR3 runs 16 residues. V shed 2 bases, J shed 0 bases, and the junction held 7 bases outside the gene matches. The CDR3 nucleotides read TGTGCCAGCAGCTTAGTCCCAGGGGGTATGAACACTGAAGCTTTCTTT. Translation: CASSLVPGGMNTEAFF.

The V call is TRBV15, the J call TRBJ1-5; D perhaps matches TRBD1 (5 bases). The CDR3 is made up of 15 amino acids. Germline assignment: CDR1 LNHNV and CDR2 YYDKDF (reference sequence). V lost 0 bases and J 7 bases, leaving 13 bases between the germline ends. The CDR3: CATSRESRGSQPQHF. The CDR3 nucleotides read TGTGCCACCAGCAGAGAGTCAAGGGGATCCCAGCCCCAGCATTTT.

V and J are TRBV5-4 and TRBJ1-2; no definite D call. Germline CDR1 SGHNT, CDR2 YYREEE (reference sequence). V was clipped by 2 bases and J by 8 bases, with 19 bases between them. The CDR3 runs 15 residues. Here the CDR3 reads CASSFKEEFTMGYTF. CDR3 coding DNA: TGTGCCAGCAGCTTTAAGGAGGAATTCACTATGGGCTACACCTTC.

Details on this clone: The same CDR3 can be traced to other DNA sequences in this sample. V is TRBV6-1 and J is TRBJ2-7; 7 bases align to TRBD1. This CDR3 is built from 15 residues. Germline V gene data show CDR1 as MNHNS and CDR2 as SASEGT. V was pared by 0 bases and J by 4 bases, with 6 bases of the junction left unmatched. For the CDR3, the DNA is TGTGCCAGCAGTGAAGCGGCAGGGGGATCTTACGAGCAGTACGTC. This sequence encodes CASSEAAGGSYEQYV.

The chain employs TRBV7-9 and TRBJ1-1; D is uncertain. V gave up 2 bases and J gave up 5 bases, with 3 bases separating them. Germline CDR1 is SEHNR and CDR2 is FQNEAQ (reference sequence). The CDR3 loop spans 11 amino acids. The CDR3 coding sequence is TGTGCCAGCAGCTTACGGACTGAAGCTTTCTTT. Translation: CASSLRTEAFF.

CDR3 coding DNA: TGTGCCACCCTCTGGGGGCGGGGGGTCTACGAGCAGTACTTC. It encodes CATLWGRGVYEQYF. The genes are TRBV10-3 and TRBJ2-7; 8 nucleotides match TRBD2. V lost 10 bases and J lost 3; bases outside the gene matches: 11. The CDR3 runs to 14 residues. CDR1 is ENHRY and CDR2 is SYGVKD in the germline V gene.

As DNA, the CDR3 is TGTGCCATCAAAGGGACAGATAATTCACCCCTCCACTTT. Translating gives CAIKGTDNSPLHF. The chain employs TRBV10-3 and TRBJ1-6; TRBD1 aligns across 7 bases. The germline gives CDR1 ENHRY, CDR2 SYGVKD. J lost 5 bases, V lost 7 bases, and 2 bases had no gene match. The CDR3 sequence is 13 residues long.

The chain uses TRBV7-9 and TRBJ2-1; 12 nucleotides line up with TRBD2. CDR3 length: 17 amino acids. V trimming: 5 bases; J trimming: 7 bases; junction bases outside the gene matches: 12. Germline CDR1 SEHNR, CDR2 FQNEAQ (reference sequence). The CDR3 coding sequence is TGTGCCAGCAGCCCGACCGACCTAGCGGGGGGGCCAAATGAGCAGTTCTTC. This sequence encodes CASSPTDLAGGPNEQFF.

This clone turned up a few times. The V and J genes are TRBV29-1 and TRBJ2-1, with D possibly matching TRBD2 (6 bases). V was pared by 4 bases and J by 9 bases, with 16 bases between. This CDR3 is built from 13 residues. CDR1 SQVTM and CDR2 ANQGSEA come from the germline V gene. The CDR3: CSVGEAMGSEQFF. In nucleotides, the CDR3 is TGCAGCGTTGGGGAGGCGATGGGTTCTGAGCAGTTCTTC.

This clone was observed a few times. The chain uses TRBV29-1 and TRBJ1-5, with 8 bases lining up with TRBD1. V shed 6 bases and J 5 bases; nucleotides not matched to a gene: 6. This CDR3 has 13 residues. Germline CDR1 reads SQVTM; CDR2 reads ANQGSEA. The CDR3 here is CSVADRGDQPQHF. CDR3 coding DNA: TGCAGCGTCGCTGACAGGGGCGATCAGCCCCAGCATTTT.

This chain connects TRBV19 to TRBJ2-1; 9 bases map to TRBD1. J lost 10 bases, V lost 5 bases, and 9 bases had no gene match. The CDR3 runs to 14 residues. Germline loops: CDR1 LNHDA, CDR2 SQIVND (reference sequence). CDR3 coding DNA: TGTGCCAGTAGTTACGGGACAGGGCTTCGGGAGCAGTTCTTC. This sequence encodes CASSYGTGLREQFF.

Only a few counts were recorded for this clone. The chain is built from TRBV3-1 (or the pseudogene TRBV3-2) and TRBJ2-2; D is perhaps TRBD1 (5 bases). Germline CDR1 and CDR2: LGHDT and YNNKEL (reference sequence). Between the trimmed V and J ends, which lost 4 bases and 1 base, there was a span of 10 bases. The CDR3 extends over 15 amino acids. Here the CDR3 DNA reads TGTGCCAGCAGCCTTCAGGGCGGGAACACCGGGGAGCTGTTTTTT. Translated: CASSLQGGNTGELFF.

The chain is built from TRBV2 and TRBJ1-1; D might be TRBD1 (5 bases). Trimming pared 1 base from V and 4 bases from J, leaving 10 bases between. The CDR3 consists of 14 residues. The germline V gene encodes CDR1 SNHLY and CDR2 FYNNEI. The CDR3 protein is CASSEGQWATEAFF. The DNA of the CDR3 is TGTGCCAGCAGTGAAGGACAGTGGGCCACTGAAGCTTTCTTT.

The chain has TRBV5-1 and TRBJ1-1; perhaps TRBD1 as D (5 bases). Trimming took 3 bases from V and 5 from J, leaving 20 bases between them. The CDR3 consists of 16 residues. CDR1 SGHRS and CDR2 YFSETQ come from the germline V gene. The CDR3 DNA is TGCGCCAGCAGCTCAGGTTTCTCCCGGGGGGTGACTGAAGCTTTCTTT. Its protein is CASSSGFSRGVTEAFF.

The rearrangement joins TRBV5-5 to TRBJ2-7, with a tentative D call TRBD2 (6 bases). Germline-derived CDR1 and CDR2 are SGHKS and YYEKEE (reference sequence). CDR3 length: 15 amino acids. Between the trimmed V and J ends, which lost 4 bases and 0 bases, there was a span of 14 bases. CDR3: CASSPEGQSSYEQYF. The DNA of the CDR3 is TGTGCCAGCAGCCCGGAGGGGCAGAGCTCCTACGAGCAGTACTTC. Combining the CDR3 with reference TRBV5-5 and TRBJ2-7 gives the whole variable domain DAGVTQSPTHLIKTRGQQVTLRCSPISGHKSVSWYQQVLGQGPQFIFQYYEKEERGRGNFPDRFSARQFPNYSSELNVNALLLGDSALYLCASSPEGQSSYEQYFGPGTRLTVT.

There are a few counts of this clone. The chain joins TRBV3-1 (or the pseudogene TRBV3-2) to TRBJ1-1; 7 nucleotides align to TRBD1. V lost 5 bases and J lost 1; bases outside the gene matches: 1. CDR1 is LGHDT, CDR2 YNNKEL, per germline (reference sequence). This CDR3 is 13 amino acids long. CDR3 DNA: TGTGCCAGCAGCTGGACAGGGAACACTGAAGCTTTCTTT. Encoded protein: CASSWTGNTEAFF.

Written as DNA, the CDR3 is TGTGCCAACGGGGACAGGGCCGCTGAAGCTTTCTTT. Amino acid sequence: CANGDRAAEAFF. The rearrangement uses TRBV2 and TRBJ1-1, with 9 bases aligning to TRBD1. Germline values: CDR1 SNHLY, CDR2 FYNNEI. V dropped 10 bases and J dropped 6; count of bases not matched to a gene: 6. CDR3 size: 12 residues. Based on the CDR3 plus reference TRBV2 and TRBJ1-1, the full variable domain is EPEVTQTPSHQVTQMGQEVILRCVPISNHLYFYWYRQILGQKVEFLVSFYNNEISEKSEIFDDQFSVERPDGSNFTLKIRSTKLEDSAMYFCANGDRAAEAFFGQGTRLTVV.

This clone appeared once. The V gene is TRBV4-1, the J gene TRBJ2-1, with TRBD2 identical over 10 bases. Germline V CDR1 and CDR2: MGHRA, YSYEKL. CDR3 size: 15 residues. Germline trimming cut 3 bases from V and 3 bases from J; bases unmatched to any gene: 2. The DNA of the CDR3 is TGCGCCAGCAGCCATAGCGGGGGGTACTACAATGAGCAGTTCTTC. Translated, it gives CASSHSGGYYNEQFF.

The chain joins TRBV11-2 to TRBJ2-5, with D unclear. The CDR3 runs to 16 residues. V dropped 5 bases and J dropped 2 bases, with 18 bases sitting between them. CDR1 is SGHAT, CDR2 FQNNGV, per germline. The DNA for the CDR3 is TGTGCCAGCAGCAGGAGCGAGATAAGGTATCAAGAGACCCAGTACTTC. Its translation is CASSRSEIRYQETQYF. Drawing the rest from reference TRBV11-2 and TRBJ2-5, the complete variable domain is EAGVAQSPRYKIIEKRQSVAFWCNPISGHATLYWYQQILGQGPKLLIQFQNNGVVDDSQLPKDRFSAERLKGVDSTLKIQPAKLEDSAVYLCASSRSEIRYQETQYFGPGTRLLVL.

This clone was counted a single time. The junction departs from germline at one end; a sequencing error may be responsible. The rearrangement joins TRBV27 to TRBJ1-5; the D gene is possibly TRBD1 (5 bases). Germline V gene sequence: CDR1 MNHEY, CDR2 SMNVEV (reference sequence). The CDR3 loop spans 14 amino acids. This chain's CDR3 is CASRFGGRHQPQHF. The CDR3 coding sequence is TGTGCCAGCCGTTTTGGGGGGAGGCATCAGCCCCAGCATTTT.

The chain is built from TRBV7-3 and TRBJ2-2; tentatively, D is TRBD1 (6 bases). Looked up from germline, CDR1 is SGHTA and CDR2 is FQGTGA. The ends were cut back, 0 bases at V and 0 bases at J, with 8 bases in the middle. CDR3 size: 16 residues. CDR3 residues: CASSLTGTPNTGELFF. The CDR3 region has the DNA TGTGCCAGCAGCTTAACCGGGACACCGAACACCGGGGAGCTGTTTTTT. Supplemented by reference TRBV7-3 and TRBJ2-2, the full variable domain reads GAGVSQTPSNKVTEKGKYVELRCDPISGHTALYWYRQSLGQGPEFLIYFQGTGAADDSGLPNDRFFAVRPEGSVSTLKIQRTERGDSAVYLCASSLTGTPNTGELFFGEGSRLTVL.

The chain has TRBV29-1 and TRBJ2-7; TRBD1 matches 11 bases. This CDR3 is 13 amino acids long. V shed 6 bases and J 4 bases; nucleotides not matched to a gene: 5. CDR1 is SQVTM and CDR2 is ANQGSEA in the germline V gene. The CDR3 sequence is CSVRTGGSYEQYF. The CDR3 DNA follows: TGCAGCGTCCGGACAGGGGGCAGTTACGAGCAGTACTTC.

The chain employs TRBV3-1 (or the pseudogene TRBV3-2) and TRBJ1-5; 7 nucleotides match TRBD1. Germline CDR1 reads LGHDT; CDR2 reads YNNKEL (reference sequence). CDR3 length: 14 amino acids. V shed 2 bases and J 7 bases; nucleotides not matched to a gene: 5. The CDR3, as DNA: TGTGCCAGCAGCCAACACAGGGGAGGACAGCCCCAGCATTTT. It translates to CASSQHRGGQPQHF.

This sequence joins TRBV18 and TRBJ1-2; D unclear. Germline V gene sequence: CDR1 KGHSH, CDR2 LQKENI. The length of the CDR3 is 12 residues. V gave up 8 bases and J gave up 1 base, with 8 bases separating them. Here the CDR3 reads CASGGVNYGYTF. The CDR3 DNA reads TGTGCCAGCGGCGGGGTTAACTATGGCTACACCTTC.

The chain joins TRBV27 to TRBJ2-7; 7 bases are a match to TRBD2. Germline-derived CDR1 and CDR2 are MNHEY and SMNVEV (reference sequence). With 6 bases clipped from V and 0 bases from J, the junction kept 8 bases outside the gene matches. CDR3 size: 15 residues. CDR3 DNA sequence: TGTGCCAGCAGGGCGGGGGTCCAAAGCTCCTACGAGCAGTACTTC. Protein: CASRAGVQSSYEQYF.

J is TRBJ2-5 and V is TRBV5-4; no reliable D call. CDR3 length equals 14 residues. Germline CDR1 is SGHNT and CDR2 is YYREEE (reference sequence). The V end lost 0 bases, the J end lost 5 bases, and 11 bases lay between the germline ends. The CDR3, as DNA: TGTGCCAGCAGCTTGGCGGTTAGAGTCGAGACCCAGTACTTC. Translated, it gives CASSLAVRVETQYF.

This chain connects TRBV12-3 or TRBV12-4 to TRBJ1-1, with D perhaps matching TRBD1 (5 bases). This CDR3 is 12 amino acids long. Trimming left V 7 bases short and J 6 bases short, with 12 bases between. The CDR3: CASNKGLAEAFF. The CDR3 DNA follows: TGTGCCAGCAACAAGGGGCTGGCTGAAGCTTTCTTT.

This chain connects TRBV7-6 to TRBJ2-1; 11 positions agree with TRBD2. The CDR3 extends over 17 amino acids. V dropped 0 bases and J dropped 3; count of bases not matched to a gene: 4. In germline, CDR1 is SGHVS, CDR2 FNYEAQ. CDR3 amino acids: CASSLAPLAGGYNEQFF. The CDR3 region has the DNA TGTGCCAGCAGCTTAGCGCCGCTAGCGGGGGGCTACAATGAGCAGTTCTTC.